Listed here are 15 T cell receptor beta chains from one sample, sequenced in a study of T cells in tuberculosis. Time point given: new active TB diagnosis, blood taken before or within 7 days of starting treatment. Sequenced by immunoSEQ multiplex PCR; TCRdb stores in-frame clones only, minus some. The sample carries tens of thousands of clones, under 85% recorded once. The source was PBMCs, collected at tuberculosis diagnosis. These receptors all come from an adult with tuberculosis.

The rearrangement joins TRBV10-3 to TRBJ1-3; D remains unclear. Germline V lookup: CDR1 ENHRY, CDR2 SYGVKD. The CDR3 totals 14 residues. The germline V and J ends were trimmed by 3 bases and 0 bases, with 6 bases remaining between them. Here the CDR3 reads CAISDGDSGNTIYF. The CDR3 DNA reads TGTGCCATCAGTGACGGGGACTCTGGAAACACCATATATTTT.

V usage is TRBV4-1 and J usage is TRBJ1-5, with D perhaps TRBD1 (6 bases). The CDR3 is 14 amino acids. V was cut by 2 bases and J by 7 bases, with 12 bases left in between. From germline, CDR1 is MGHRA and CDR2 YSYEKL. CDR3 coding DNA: TGCGCCAGCAGCCAATCACAGGGTTACCAGCCCCAGCATTTT. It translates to CASSQSQGYQPQHF.

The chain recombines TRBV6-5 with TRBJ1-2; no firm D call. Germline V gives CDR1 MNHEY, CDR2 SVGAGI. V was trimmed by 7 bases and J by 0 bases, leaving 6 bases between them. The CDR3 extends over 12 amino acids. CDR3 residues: CASKQSNYGYTF. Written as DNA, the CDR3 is TGTGCCAGCAAACAGTCTAACTATGGCTACACCTTC.

The CDR3 DNA follows: TGCGCCAGCAGCCCGGGACAGGGAGCCTACAATGAGCAGTTCTTC. This encodes CASSPGQGAYNEQFF. The V call is TRBV5-1, the J call TRBJ2-1; 9 bases line up with TRBD1. V gave up 4 bases and J gave up 2 bases; unmatched junction bases: 4. Germline V gene sequence: CDR1 SGHRS, CDR2 YFSETQ. This CDR3 region has 15 residues.

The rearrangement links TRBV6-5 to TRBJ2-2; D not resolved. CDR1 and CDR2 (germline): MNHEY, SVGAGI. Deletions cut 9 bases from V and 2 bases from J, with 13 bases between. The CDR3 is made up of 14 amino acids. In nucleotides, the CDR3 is TGTGCCAGTTGTCCGGGTTTCAACACCGGGGAGCTGTTTTTT. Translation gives CASCPGFNTGELFF.

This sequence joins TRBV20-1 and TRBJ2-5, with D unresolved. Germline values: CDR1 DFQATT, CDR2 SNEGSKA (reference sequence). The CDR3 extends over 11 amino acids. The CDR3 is CSPTYEETQYF. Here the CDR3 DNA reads TGCAGCCCAACCTACGAAGAGACCCAGTACTTC.

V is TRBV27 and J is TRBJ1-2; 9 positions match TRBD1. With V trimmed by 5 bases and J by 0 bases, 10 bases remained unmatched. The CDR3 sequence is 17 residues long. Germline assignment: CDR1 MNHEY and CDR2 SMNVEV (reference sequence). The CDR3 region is CASSRRDRDGSNYGYTF. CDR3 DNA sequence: TGTGCCAGCAGTCGAAGGGACAGGGACGGTTCTAACTATGGCTACACCTTC.

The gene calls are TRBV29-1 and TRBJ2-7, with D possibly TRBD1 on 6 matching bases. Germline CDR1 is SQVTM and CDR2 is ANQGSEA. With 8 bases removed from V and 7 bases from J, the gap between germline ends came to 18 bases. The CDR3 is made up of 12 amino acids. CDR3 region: CSPKQGPGEQYF. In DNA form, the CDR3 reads TGCAGCCCGAAACAGGGCCCGGGGGAGCAGTACTTC.

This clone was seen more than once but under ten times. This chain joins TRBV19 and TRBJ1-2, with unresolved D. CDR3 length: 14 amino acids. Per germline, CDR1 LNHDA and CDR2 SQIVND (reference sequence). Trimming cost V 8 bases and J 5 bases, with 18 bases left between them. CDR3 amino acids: CASGLIGSGYGYTF. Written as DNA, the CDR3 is TGTGCCAGTGGACTTATTGGGTCGGGGTATGGCTACACCTTC.

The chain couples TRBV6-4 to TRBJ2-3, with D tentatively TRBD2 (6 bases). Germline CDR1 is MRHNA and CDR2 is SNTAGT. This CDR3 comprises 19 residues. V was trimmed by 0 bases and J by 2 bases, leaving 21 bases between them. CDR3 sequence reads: CASSDSGTGDGLATDTQYF. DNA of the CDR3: TGTGCCAGCAGTGACTCGGGTACGGGAGATGGATTGGCCACAGATACGCAGTATTTT.

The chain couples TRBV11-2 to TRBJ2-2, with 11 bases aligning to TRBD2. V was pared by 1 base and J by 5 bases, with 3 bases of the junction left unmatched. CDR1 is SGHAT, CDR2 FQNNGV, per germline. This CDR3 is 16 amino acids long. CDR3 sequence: CASSLVSGGATGELFF. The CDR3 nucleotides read TGTGCCAGCAGCTTAGTTAGCGGGGGGGCGACCGGGGAGCTGTTTTTT.

CDR3 sequence (DNA): TGTGCCAGCAGCGAGGGGGGGGACTCACCCACTGGGGCCAACGTCCTGACTTTC. Protein product: CASSEGGDSPTGANVLTF. This chain connects TRBV9 to TRBJ2-6; D perhaps matches TRBD2 (7 bases). This CDR3 spans 18 amino acids. The germline V gene has CDR1 SGDLS and CDR2 YYNGEE. V was clipped by 3 bases and J by 2 bases, with 18 bases between them. Supplemented by reference TRBV9 and TRBJ2-6, the full variable domain reads DSGVTQTPKHLITATGQRVTLRCSPRSGDLSVYWYQQSLDQGLQFLIQYYNGEERAKGNILERFSAQQFPDLHSELNLSSLELGDSALYFCASSEGGDSPTGANVLTFGAGSRLTVL.

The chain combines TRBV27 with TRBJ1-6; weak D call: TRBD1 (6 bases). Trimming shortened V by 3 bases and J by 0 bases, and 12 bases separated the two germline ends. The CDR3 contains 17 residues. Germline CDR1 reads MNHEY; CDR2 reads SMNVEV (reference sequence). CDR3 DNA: TGTGCCAGCAGTTTTAACAGGGTCAGCTCCTATAATTCACCCCTCCACTTT. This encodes CASSFNRVSSYNSPLHF.

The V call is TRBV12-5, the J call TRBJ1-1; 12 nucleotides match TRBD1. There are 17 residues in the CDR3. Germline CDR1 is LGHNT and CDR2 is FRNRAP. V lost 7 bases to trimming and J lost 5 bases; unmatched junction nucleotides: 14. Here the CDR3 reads CASALKVGQGARTEAFF. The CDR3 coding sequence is TGTGCTAGTGCCCTTAAAGTGGGACAGGGGGCACGGACTGAAGCTTTCTTT.

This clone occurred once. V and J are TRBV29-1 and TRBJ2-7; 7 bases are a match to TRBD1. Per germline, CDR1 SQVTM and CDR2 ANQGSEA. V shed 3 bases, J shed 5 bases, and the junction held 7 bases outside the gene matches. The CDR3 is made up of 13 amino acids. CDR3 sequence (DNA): TGCAGCGTTGACCGGACAGGTCTCAACGAGCAGTACTTC. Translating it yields CSVDRTGLNEQYF.